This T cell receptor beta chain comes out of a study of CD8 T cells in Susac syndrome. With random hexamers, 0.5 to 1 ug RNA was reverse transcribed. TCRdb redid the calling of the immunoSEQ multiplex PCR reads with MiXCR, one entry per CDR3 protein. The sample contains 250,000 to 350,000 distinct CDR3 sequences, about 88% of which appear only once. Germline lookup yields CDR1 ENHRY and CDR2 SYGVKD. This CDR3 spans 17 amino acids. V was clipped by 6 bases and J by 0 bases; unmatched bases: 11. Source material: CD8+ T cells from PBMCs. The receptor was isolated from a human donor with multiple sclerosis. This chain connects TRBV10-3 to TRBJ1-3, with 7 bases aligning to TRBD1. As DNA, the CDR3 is TGTGCCATCAGGCTATGGGACAGACTTACCTCTGGAAACACCATATATTTT. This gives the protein CAIRLWDRLTSGNTIYF.